This T cell receptor beta chain was observed in a study of blood T cell repertoires in COVID-19 (dated by TCRdb to the early 2020s). Regarding the research as a whole: The collaborator samples originated in the United States, Italy and Spain and spanned the acute and convalescent phases of COVID-19. Deeply sampled blood TCRbeta repertoires from subjects exposed to, actively infected with, or recovered from COVID-19 were included in the dataset. Where HLA class I and class II types were available, the types were taken from metadata supplied by the sample provider, not from assay-based typing. The sample metadata nearly always contained a de-identified subject ID, COVID-19 status, age in years and sex. The repertoires were released in a freely available public database intended as a resource for research on the immune response to SARS-CoV-2. The material from the prospective study consisted of cDNA or gDNA derived from T cells, B-cell-depleted T cells, or PBMCs. The samples were drawn from the first 160 participants of the ongoing ImmuneRACE study and from 950 to 1,500 subjects provided by 6 global collaborators. The investigation overall reported the following: How much clinical and demographic metadata was included differed by source and by participant, and the metadata was provided uncurated.

The immunoSEQ Assay, a bias-controlled multiplex PCR, was used to amplify TCRbeta CDR3 regions from genomic DNA. Per the original workflow: The number of nucleated cells in each sample was estimated from the amplification of reference gene primers within the assay. To quantify the absolute abundance of each unique TCRbeta CDR3 rearrangement, sequence reads were collapsed and filtered. For each sample, productive Simpson clonality was calculated as the square root of Simpson's diversity index across productive rearrangements. The source is immuneACCESS, and TCRdb retained only in-frame sequences with V and J called. Part of the clones is not carried over; for the studies checked, unresolved V genes explain less than half of this, and the remainder is unexplained. D and trimming come from the DNA, and the V and J calls and clone size come from that table. In all, the sample holds approximately 170,000 clones, and approximately 95% of those were seen once. Less than 2% of the sample comes from the top ten.

In Seattle, one collaborating source enrolled patients while the infection was active and tracked those patients longitudinally over the course of disease. Whole blood was collected in K2EDTA tubes by collaborating institutions according to the institutions' own protocols. Collaborator samples were shipped for TCRbeta analysis as frozen whole blood, isolated PBMCs, or DNA extracted from either sample type. A note on this clone: Its cognate antigen has yet to be identified. No per-base quality is available; no much larger clone lies one base away.

The CDR3 covers 14 residues, taking in both the cysteine and the phenylalanine. The entry retains the CDR3 DNA only, 42 bases that are in frame from base 1. V and J lose 3 bases and 8 bases, and a span of 17 bases separates them. In the germline V gene, CDR1 corresponds to SGHRS and CDR2 to YFSETQ. The sequence is built from TRBV5-1 and TRBJ1-2; a tentative D match to TRBD1 spans 6 bases. The material sequenced was peripheral blood. The TCR was taken from a woman aged 60-75 years with COVID-19, enrolled during active disease. The CDR3 here reads CASSSLVGASGYTF. The nucleotide sequence is given as TGCGCCAGCAGCTCCTTAGTGGGGGCAAGCGGCTACACCTTC.